This TCR beta chain was observed in a study of T cell repertoires in cytomegalovirus infection. Study details: Well-studied HLA-B-restricted CMV epitopes were used in the study alongside recently identified HLA-C-restricted ones. Both a matching HLA type and CMV infection were indicated by public TCR beta signatures.

Whole-study findings and limits: The study found HLA-C-restricted CMV-specific TCR beta clonotypes dominating the ex vivo response.

J lost 5 bases, V lost 6 bases, and 4 bases had no gene match. The CDR3 consists of 15 residues. The germline CDR1 and CDR2 sequences are ENHRY and SYGVKD. MiXCR was run by TCRdb on the reads, yielding one entry per CDR3 protein. Among 680,000 or so distinct CDR3 sequences listed, roughly 33% were seen once. As concerns this clonotype: Its antigen is still unknown.

V is TRBV10-3 and J is TRBJ2-2; the match to TRBD1 covers 12 bases. The source is a human donor in good health (CMV status not recorded). Some clones in this sample may be carry-over from other donors' samples. This sample comprised cultured PBMCs, obtained from culture after CMV antigen stimulation. As DNA, the CDR3 is TGTGCCATCAGCGGGACAGGGGGCAATACCGGGGAGCTGTTTTTT. Protein product: CAISGTGGNTGELFF.